This T cell receptor (beta chain) was sequenced during a study of shared clonotypes between healthy human individuals. This table comes from immunoSEQ multiplex PCR, and its TCRdb copy is limited to in-frame clones, with some not included. This table holds approximately 500,000 clones, 60% to 80% found once. Sequenced: PBMCs. The receptor's source is a woman in her thirties or forties in good health. Some clones in this sample may be carry-over from other donors' samples.

CDR3 protein: CASSQIRTRGDEQFF. The CDR3 DNA is TGCGCCAGCAGCCAGATCAGGACCAGGGGCGATGAGCAGTTCTTC. V is TRBV5-1 and J is TRBJ2-1; D possibly corresponds to TRBD1 (6 bases). V lost 4 bases to trimming and J lost 8 bases, with 19 bases between them. This CDR3 has 15 amino acids. Germline V gives CDR1 SGHRS, CDR2 YFSETQ. Based on the CDR3 plus reference TRBV5-1 and TRBJ2-1, the full variable domain is KAGVTQTPRYLIKTRGQQVTLSCSPISGHRSVSWYQQTPGQGLQFLFEYFSETQRNKGNFPGRFSGRQFSNSRSEMNVSTLELGDSALYLCASSQIRTRGDEQFFGPGTRLTVL.